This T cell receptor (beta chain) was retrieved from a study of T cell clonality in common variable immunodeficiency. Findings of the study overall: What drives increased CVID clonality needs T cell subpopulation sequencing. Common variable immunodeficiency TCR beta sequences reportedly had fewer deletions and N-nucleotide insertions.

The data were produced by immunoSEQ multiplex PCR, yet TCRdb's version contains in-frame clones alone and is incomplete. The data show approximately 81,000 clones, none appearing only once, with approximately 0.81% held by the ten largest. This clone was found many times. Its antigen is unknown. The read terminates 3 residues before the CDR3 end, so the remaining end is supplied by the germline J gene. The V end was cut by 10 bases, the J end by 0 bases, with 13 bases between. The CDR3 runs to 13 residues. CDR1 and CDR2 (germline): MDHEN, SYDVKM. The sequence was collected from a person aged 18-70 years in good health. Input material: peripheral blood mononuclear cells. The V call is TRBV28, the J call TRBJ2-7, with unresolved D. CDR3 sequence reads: CAIQHSSSYEQYF. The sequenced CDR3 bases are TGTGCCATTCAACATTCAAGCTCCTACGAG.